This record covers a single T cell receptor (beta chain). This specimen belongs to a study of glioma-infiltrating T cells after dendritic cell vaccination. Study in general: Treatment, given 2003 to 2012, was autologous tumor lysate-pulsed dendritic cell vaccination.

Time point denoted: after dendritic cell vaccination, including at tumor progression/relapse. Method: immunoSEQ multiplex PCR; TCRdb's copy keeps in-frame clones and lacks some. The sample lists fewer than 85,000 clones, around 86% seen once, with 2% to 2.5% in the top ten. The CDR3 sequence is 15 residues long. V shed 0 bases and J shed 1 base, with 7 bases lying between them. Germline V CDR1 and CDR2: SGHRS, YFSETQ. This TCR was recovered from a human donor with glioblastoma. This rearrangement joins TRBV5-1 to TRBJ2-2; D ambiguous. Source: blood, taken after dendritic cell vaccination. The CDR3 here is CASSLATRNTGELFF. In DNA form, the CDR3 reads TGCGCCAGCAGCTTGGCGACAAGGAACACCGGGGAGCTGTTTTTT.